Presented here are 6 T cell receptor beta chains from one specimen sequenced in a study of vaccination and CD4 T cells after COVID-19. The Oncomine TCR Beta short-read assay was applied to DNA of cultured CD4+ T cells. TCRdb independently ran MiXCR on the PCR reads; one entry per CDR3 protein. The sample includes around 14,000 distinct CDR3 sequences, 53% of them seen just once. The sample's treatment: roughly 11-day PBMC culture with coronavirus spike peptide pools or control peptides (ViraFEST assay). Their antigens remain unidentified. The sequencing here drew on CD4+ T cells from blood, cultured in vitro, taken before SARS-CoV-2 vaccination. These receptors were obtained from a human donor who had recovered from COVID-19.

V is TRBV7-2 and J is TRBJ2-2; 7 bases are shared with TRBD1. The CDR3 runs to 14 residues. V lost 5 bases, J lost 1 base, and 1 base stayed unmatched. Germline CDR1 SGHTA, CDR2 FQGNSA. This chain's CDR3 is CASSRDRNTGELFF. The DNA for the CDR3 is TGTGCCAGCAGCCGGGACAGGAACACCGGGGAGCTGTTTTTT.

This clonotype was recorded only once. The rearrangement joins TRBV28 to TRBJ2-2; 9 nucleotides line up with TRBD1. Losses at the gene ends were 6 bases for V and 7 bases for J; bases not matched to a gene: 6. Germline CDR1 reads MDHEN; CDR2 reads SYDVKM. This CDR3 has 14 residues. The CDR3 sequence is CASRPGQGGGELFF. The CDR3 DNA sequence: TGTGCCAGCAGACCGGGACAGGGAGGCGGGGAGCTGTTTTTT.

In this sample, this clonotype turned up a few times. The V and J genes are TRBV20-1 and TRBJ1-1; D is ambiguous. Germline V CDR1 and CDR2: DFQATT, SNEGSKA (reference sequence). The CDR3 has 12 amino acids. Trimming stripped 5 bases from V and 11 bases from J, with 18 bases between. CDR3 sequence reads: CSARTNTVGAFF. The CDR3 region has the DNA TGCAGTGCTCGCACAAACACGGTAGGCGCTTTCTTT.

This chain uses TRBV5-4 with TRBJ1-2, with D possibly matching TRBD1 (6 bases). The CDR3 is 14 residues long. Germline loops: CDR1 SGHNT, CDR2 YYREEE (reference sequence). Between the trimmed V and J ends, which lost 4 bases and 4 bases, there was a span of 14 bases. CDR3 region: CASSPGQTGYGYTF. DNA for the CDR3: TGTGCCAGCAGCCCCGGACAGACGGGCTATGGCTACACCTTC.

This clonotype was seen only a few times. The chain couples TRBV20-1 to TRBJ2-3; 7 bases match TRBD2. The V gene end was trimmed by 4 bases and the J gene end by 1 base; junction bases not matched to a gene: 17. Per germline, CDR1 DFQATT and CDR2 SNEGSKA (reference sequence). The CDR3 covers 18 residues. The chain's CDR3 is CSAILRWRGREGTDTQYF. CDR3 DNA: TGCAGTGCTATCCTTAGGTGGCGGGGGAGAGAGGGCACAGATACGCAGTATTTT.

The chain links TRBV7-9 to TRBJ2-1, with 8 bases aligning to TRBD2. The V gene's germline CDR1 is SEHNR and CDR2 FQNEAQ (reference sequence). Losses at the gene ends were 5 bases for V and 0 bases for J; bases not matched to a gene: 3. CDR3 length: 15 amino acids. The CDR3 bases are TGTGCCAGCAGCGTTAGCGGGACCTCCTACAATGAGCAGTTCTTC. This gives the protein CASSVSGTSYNEQFF. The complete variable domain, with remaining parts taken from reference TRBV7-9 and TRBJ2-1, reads DTGVSQNPRHKITKRGQNVTFRCDPISEHNRLYWYRQTLGQGPEFLTYFQNEAQLEKSRLLSDRFSAERPKGSFSTLEIQRTEQGDSAMYLCASSVSGTSYNEQFFGPGTRLTVL.